This T cell receptor beta chain emerged from a study of cytomegalovirus exposure and HLA in healthy donors listed by TCRdb under 2017. At the level of the whole study: In an earlier analysis of roughly 500 of the donors, 276 Gb of sequence data and 90 million to 120 million unique TCR beta sequences from about 180 million T cells were reported. An earlier analysis of around 580 of the donors used high-throughput TCR beta sequencing to judge whether each TCR beta V gene segment behaved as functional or pseudogenic. The aim of the study was to test whether cataloging public T cell receptors could identify signatures of past pathogen exposure. In the later analysis, no new phenotypic data were used to find candidate immune exposures; instead, reliance was placed on TCR beta sequences and their occurrence across donors. All discovery cohort repertoires had been generated on a single sequencing platform. To predict cytomegalovirus infection status, the study combined high-throughput TCR immunosequencing, statistical association of individual TCRs with disease status, and machine learning. Among almost 400 genotyped donors of the cohort, an average of about 240,000 unique TCR beta nucleotide sequences were sequenced per donor, roughly 20% of them non-productive. Donor age, sex, ethnicity and CMV serostatus were collected together with the repertoire data. A later analysis re-analyzed previously published TCR beta repertoires from 500 to 700 donors and added high-resolution HLA genotyping to study TCR occurrence patterns. Among the roughly 410 genotyped donors, about 85% belonged to the genetic ancestry cluster associated with self-reported Caucasian donors. The study profiled the T cell repertoires of hundreds of subjects by immunosequencing and related them to cytomegalovirus serostatus. An early release that covered 500 to 800 HLA-typed donors contained about 290 gigabases of sequencing data and roughly 84 million unique TCR sequences. HLA typing covered class I and class II loci at four-digit resolution. Typing coverage varied by locus: roughly 620-640 donors for A, B, C, DRB1 and DQB1; approximately 500 for DQA1; nearly 610 for DPA1; roughly 470 for DPB1. Along with the approximately 600-subject first cohort, a separate validation cohort of over a hundred different subjects was used. A later genetic analysis used genome-wide SNP genotypes for about 55% of the 666 donors, treating that subset as a discovery cohort. Because of strong linkage in the cohort, four to six DR-DQ haplotypes were treated as single units for association and clustering.

Library generation was performed with the immunoSEQ multiplex PCR assay. For the multiplex PCR, a mixture combining 60 forward primers for TCR Vbeta segments and 13 reverse primers for TCR Jbeta segments was used. The CDR3 region of rearranged TCR beta genes was amplified from genomic DNA by a multiplex PCR assay. On the Illumina HiSeq System, the amplified TCR beta libraries were sequenced as 87-base-pair reads. Under the source paper's analysis protocol: Across the 670 or so repertoires, a later analysis counted about 81 million unique TCR beta chains, roughly 11 million of which were shared by at least two donors. A nearest-neighbor algorithm error-corrected the raw reads and collapsed the reads into unique sequences, merging closely related sequences to remove PCR and sequencing errors. To assign V, D and J gene segments, CDR3 sequences were aligned to IMGT reference sequences. For a sequence to be retained, a match of at least six nucleotides to both a V gene segment and a J gene segment was required. Rearrangements were called productive when the CDR3 lacked stop codons and stayed in frame with V and J; all others were non-productive. Following IMGT convention, CDR3 was defined as the stretch from the second conserved V-encoded cysteine to the conserved J-encoded phenylalanine. Sequences without an unambiguous match to a single V gene segment were excluded from the earlier analysis of a few hundred of the donors. An earlier analysis of just under 600 of the donors called V segments functional above 56.7% productive rearrangements and segregating when the between-donor standard deviation exceeded 5%. To diagnose cytomegalovirus status from the catalog of TCR beta chain sequences, a statistical classification framework was built. In a later analysis, TCR nucleotide sequences were compared against IMGT/GENE-DB human TR gene sequences so that V and J genes could be assigned. A later analysis assigned CDR3 sequences and most-parsimonious VDJ recombination scenarios with the TCRdist pipeline. In a later analysis, each TCR beta chain was defined by its CDR3 amino acid sequence together with its V-gene family, and reads lacking a unique V-gene family were excluded. In a later analysis, approximately 640 highly shared, low-generation-probability nucleotide sequences were removed to address suspected cross-contamination and a sequencing artifact. A later analysis calculated a clonal expansion index for each public chain from normalized within-repertoire ranks of inferred template counts. A later analysis computed generation probabilities with a VDJ recombination model fitted to out-of-frame rearrangements, and checked the results against IGoR. A later analysis scored TCR-TCR, TCR-HLA and TCR-CMV co-occurrence with hypergeometric tests, applying a repertoire-size bias correction to TCR pairs. To estimate false discovery rates, a later analysis permuted the HLA or CMV assignments 20 times. In a later analysis, co-occurring TCRs were grouped using DBSCAN, and TCRdist sequence similarity was added for clustering within HLA-allele-positive subsets. Co-occurrence clustering excluded repertoires with fewer than 30,000 or more than 120,000 public chains, plus five with anomalous nucleotide sharing. The table comes from immuneACCESS by way of TCRdb, which keeps in-frame sequences with V and J called. Part of the clones is missing from these tables; in studies checked, under half for an unresolved V gene and the rest for unknown reasons. The V and J calls and the clone size are those of that table, but D and trimming were determined from the DNA. This sample is represented by around 130,000 clones; around 70% of them were singletons. The top ten hold roughly 3.1% of the sample.

Its CDR3 holds 14 amino acids, cysteine through phenylalanine. Only CDR3 DNA remains: 42 bases, in frame from the first base. CDR1 and CDR2, per the germline V gene, are KGHSH and LQKENI. V is reduced by 3 bases and J by 0 bases, leaving a spacing of 3 bases between them. The cohort comprised 666 healthy bone marrow donors. At the time of sampling, every cohort member was nominally healthy, though immune exposures that went unrecorded were likely present. The donor was CMV seronegative and was included in the group of a few hundred seronegative cohort members. A peripheral blood sample was provided by each donor, and peripheral blood mononuclear cells were used for TCR beta sequencing. Genomic DNA was extracted from the blood cell samples with the Qiagen DNeasy Blood Extraction Kit. Broad study findings and their caveats: Strong co-occurrence of HLA alleles, especially DR and DQ, made assigning TCR associations to individual alleles difficult. The earlier analysis of some 540 of the donors excluded around 17 rarely observed V segments, including chromosome 9 orphons, because counts were too low. According to a later analysis, TCR association rates differed among HLA loci, with DRB1 alleles showing the most associated TCRs and HLA-C alleles showing the fewest. V-gene and J-gene trimming of TCR beta chains was associated with a missense DCLRE1C variant in a later genetic analysis, and the association was replicated in an independent cohort. In an earlier analysis of around 500 of the donors, most TCR beta V segments appeared in productive rearrangements about 87% or about 30% of the time, broadly matching IMGT annotations. In a later genetic analysis, fewer N-insertions in productive TCRs were reported among donors in an Asian-associated ancestry cluster than the roughly 640-donor mean. The classifier was reported to diagnose cytomegalovirus status with high specificity and sensitivity in both the original cohort and the validation cohort. In a later analysis, most CMV-associated TCR beta chains were found to appear HLA-restricted, with HLA associations seemingly driven largely by CMV exposure. Roughly uniform sequencing depth across donors was assumed in presence/absence analyses, although this assumption may not hold. A group of highly shared sequence variants was considered likely to be a technical artifact of the sequencing pipeline. Because HLA typing was missing for some donors at each locus, association tests included only the typed subset. Linkage disequilibrium might explain the correlated functional status among segregating V segments, but an unknown experimental factor could not be excluded. It was suggested by the authors that the approach could potentially be generalized to other disease states and immunological phenotypes. The study gave a list of 150 to 200 TCR beta chains associated with cytomegalovirus. Most TCR sequences were observed very rarely across donors, whereas some public TCRs were present in many individuals. Specific HLA alleles were associated with some 15,000 TCR beta sequences at a false discovery rate of 0.05 in a later analysis. The cohort was sequenced for TCR beta chains only, and without alpha or paired-chain data the features that could be detected were limited. A further reported finding was that TCR beta sequences accurately predicted the HLA-A and HLA-B alleles for most subjects in the first cohort. For the cohort, immune exposure information was limited to CMV serostatus. Several of the top co-occurrence clusters appeared to be linked to parvovirus B19, influenza, CMV and Epstein-Barr virus, according to a later analysis. A few of the identified cytomegalovirus-associated TCR beta chains were confirmed in vitro to be specific for cytomegalovirus antigens. In a later analysis, HLA-associated TCR beta chains showed more clonal expansion and lower generation probabilities than non-associated chains that were equally common. Some IMGT-functional V segments, including TRBV6-2 and TRBV6-3, could not be distinguished by the 87-base-pair reads and were therefore excluded.

Regarding this clone: No antigen is known for it. The record has no base qualities; no much larger clone is one base away.

Recombination connected TRBV18 to TRBJ2-6, with the D gene too uncertain to name. The sample consisted of PBMCs. The receptor's source is a man aged 25 to 40 in good health and CMV-seronegative. The CDR3 corresponds to CASSPLSGANVLTF. The DNA sequence is given as TGTGCCAGCTCACCCCTCTCTGGGGCCAACGTCCTGACTTTC.